What follows are 12 T cell receptor beta chains derived from one specimen sequenced in a study of OX40 agonist ivuxolimab in advanced cancers. Clones were sequenced by immunoSEQ multiplex PCR, and TCRdb holds only the in-frame ones, with some missing. Among fewer than 75,000 clones listed, about nine tenths were seen once. This specimen consisted of CD4+ or CD8+ T cells sorted from blood, obtained in a trial of the OX40 agonist ivuxolimab. The origin of the receptors is an adult with an advanced solid tumor such as melanoma, head and neck, liver or kidney cancer.

The chain joins TRBV5-1 to TRBJ2-2; TRBD1 might be the D (5 bases). The germline CDR1 and CDR2 sequences are SGHRS and YFSETQ. Trimming took 2 bases from V and 4 from J, leaving 6 bases between them. The CDR3 totals 13 residues. The CDR3 bases are TGCGCCAGCAGCTTACAGGTCACCGGGGAGCTGTTTTTT. It codes for CASSLQVTGELFF.

CDR3 sequence (DNA): TGTGCCAGCAGTTTTGGCTACGAGCAGTACTTC. It specifies CASSFGYEQYF. This sequence joins TRBV28 and TRBJ2-7, with unresolved D. V was trimmed by 3 bases and J by 3 bases, leaving 3 bases between them. From germline, CDR1 is MDHEN and CDR2 SYDVKM. The length of the CDR3 is 11 residues.

This chain uses TRBV5-4 with TRBJ1-2; D not resolved. With 4 bases removed from V and 4 bases from J, the gap between germline ends came to 17 bases. Germline loops: CDR1 SGHNT, CDR2 YYREEE (reference sequence). This CDR3 has 15 amino acids. This CDR3 reads CASSPSTGILYGYTF. Here the CDR3 DNA reads TGTGCCAGCAGCCCGAGCACCGGGATCCTCTATGGCTACACCTTC.

The CDR3 region has the DNA TGTGCCAGTAGTACCGCGCCCCCGACTAGGAAGGAGGGTCAGTTCTTC. As protein: CASSTAPPTRKEGQFF. The chain combines TRBV19 with TRBJ2-1; a weak D match, TRBD2 (6 bases). The CDR3 contains 16 residues. The V end lost 4 bases, the J end lost 13 bases, and 26 bases lay between the germline ends. In germline, CDR1 is LNHDA, CDR2 SQIVND (reference sequence).

The gene calls are TRBV5-1 and TRBJ2-3; 9 bases line up with TRBD2. V was clipped by 4 bases and J by 1 base; unmatched bases: 7. CDR1 is SGHRS and CDR2 is YFSETQ in the germline V gene. The length of the CDR3 is 16 residues. The CDR3 nucleotides are TGCGCCAGCAGCCCCCGGGTAGCGGGGGGCACAGATACGCAGTATTTT. Its protein product is CASSPRVAGGTDTQYF.

Here the CDR3 reads CASSLRIVSYGYTF. The DNA of the CDR3 is TGTGCCAGTAGTCTAAGGATCGTTTCCTATGGCTACACCTTC. The genes are TRBV19 and TRBJ1-2; D call uncertain. The V gene's germline CDR1 is LNHDA and CDR2 SQIVND (reference sequence). V lost 5 bases to trimming and J lost 4 bases, with 14 bases between them. CDR3 size: 14 residues.

Concerning this clone: Other DNA sequences in the same sample also yield this CDR3. The chain uses TRBV28 and TRBJ2-5; a weak D match, TRBD1 (6 bases). V was cut by 5 bases and J by 4 bases, with 8 bases left in between. This CDR3 has 12 amino acids. The germline V gene has CDR1 MDHEN and CDR2 SYDVKM. The CDR3 DNA reads TGTGCCAGCAGTAGACAGGTAGAGACCCAGTACTTC. It yields the protein CASSRQVETQYF.

The chain recombines TRBV30 with TRBJ1-6, with TRBD1 as a possible D gene (6 bases). This CDR3 is 15 amino acids long. The V gene's germline CDR1 is GTSNPN and CDR2 SVGIG (reference sequence). The V gene lost 8 bases and the J gene lost 10 bases, with 24 bases spanning the gap. CDR3 coding DNA: TGTGCCCAGCAAGTTTCCGGACAGACCAAATCACCCCTCCACTTT. Translating gives CAQQVSGQTKSPLHF.

The rearrangement uses TRBV29-1 and TRBJ2-1; D is possibly TRBD2 (6 bases). The CDR3 loop spans 14 amino acids. V was cut by 3 bases and J by 7 bases, with 16 bases left in between. The germline gives CDR1 SQVTM, CDR2 ANQGSEA. The CDR3 DNA is TGCAGCGTTGAGGTGGGAGGTTCACGTAATGAGCAGTTCTTC. Translated, it gives CSVEVGGSRNEQFF.

This CDR3 is CASSPRGEVPTGELFF. The CDR3 coding sequence is TGCGCCAGCAGCCCCCGGGGAGAGGTCCCCACCGGGGAGCTGTTTTTT. The J gene is TRBJ2-2, the V gene TRBV4-1, with TRBD2 as a possible D gene (5 bases). This CDR3 has 16 residues. Germline-derived CDR1 and CDR2 are MGHRA and YSYEKL. Trimming shortened V by 4 bases and J by 4 bases, and 16 bases separated the two germline ends.

The chain joins TRBV5-4 to TRBJ2-4; D remains unclear. Between the trimmed V and J ends, which lost 3 bases and 0 bases, there was a span of 16 bases. Germline assignment: CDR1 SGHNT and CDR2 YYREEE (reference sequence). This CDR3 has 17 residues. The CDR3 here is CASSSWGGGLAKNIQYF. The CDR3 DNA is TGTGCCAGCAGCTCTTGGGGTGGCGGATTAGCCAAAAACATTCAGTACTTC.

The chain has TRBV4-1 and TRBJ2-3; tentative D call: TRBD2 (8 bases). V lost 4 bases and J 5 bases, leaving 16 bases between the germline ends. In germline, CDR1 is MGHRA, CDR2 YSYEKL. This CDR3 has 15 amino acids. This CDR3 reads CASSLRGLAGDTQYF. The CDR3 DNA reads TGCGCCAGCAGCCTTAGGGGGCTAGCGGGAGATACGCAGTATTTT.